These 6 T cell receptor beta chains originate from one sample sequenced in a study of cytomegalovirus exposure and HLA in healthy donors. The PCR was carried out with 60 Vbeta primers and 13 Jbeta primers. Measured with immunoSEQ multiplex PCR; TCRdb has only the in-frame clones, and not every one. Among 150,000 to 200,000 clones listed, 82% were seen once. The sequencing sample was made of PBMCs. The receptors were gathered from a girl aged 2 to 9 in good health and CMV-seropositive.

This clone has just one count. The CDR3 sequence is CASRDRASGEQYF. In DNA form, the CDR3 reads TGTGCCAGTAGGGACCGAGCTTCGGGGGAGCAGTACTTC. The chain uses TRBV19 and TRBJ2-7, with a possible D match to TRBD2 (5 bases). The CDR3 consists of 13 residues. Germline V gene sequence: CDR1 LNHDA, CDR2 SQIVND (reference sequence). Trimming removed 6 bases from V and 7 bases from J, with 16 bases in between.

Regarding this clone: At one boundary the junction diverges from the germline segment, which might be a read error. V and J are TRBV7-9 and TRBJ2-2, with D unresolved. The CDR3 spans 12 residues. Germline CDR1 SEHNR, CDR2 FQNEAQ (reference sequence). The CDR3 sequence is CSSSPNTGELFF. The CDR3 nucleotides are TGTTCCAGCAGCCCAAACACCGGGGAGCTGTTTTTT.

The J gene is TRBJ1-5, the V gene TRBV6-1; D remains ambiguous. The CDR3 is 14 residues long. V was cut by 8 bases and J by 2 bases, with 13 bases left in between. In germline, CDR1 is MNHNS, CDR2 SASEGT. The CDR3 sequence is CASRGLVGNQPQHF. CDR3 sequence (DNA): TGTGCCAGCCGAGGGTTAGTTGGCAATCAGCCCCAGCATTTT.

The chain couples TRBV6-5 to TRBJ1-5; D may be TRBD1 (6 bases). CDR1 MNHEY and CDR2 SVGAGI come from the germline V gene. V was cut by 6 bases and J by 4 bases, with 13 bases left in between. The CDR3 totals 14 residues. CDR3: CASSPRGYNQPQHF. As DNA, the CDR3 is TGTGCCAGCAGCCCGAGGGGGTATAATCAGCCCCAGCATTTT.

This clone occurred once. The rearrangement joins TRBV28 to TRBJ1-1; D gene uncertain. The CDR3 totals 13 residues. Germline V gene sequence: CDR1 MDHEN, CDR2 SYDVKM. The ends were cut back, 7 bases at V and 4 bases at J, with 13 bases in the middle. CDR3 loop: CASTPRGITEAFF. Here the CDR3 DNA reads TGTGCCAGCACTCCCCGGGGTATCACTGAAGCTTTCTTT.

The V gene is TRBV6-6, the J gene TRBJ2-5, with D possibly matching TRBD2 (5 bases). Trimming cost V 4 bases and J 3 bases, with 18 bases left between them. Looked up from germline, CDR1 is MNHNY and CDR2 is SVGAGI (reference sequence). This CDR3 is 16 amino acids long. CDR3 loop: CASSSSTWRRKETQYF. CDR3 sequence (DNA): TGTGCCAGCAGTTCGTCGACTTGGCGGAGGAAAGAGACCCAGTACTTC.